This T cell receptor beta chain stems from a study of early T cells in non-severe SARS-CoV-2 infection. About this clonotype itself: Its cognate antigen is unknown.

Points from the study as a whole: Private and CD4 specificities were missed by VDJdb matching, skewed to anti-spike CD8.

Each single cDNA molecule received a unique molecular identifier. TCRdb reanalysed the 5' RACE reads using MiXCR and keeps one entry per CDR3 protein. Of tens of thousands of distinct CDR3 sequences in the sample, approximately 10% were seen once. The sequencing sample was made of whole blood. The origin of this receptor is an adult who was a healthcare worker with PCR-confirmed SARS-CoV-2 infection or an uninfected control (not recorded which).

The CDR3 loop is CASKDSGSNQPQHF. The DNA of the CDR3 is TGCGCCAGCAAAGACAGTGGTAGCAATCAGCCCCAGCATTTT. The chain employs TRBV10-2 and TRBJ1-5; D is possibly TRBD1 (5 bases). The germline V gene encodes CDR1 WSHSY and CDR2 SAAADI. Trimming took 7 bases from V and 0 from J, leaving 10 bases between them. CDR3 length: 14 amino acids.